This T cell receptor (beta chain) was identified in a study of T-cell reconstitution after alpha-beta-depleted transplantation in children. Whole-study findings and limits: From newly produced T cells came most of the T-cell counts and diversity one year after transplant. Alpha-beta T cells about two months after transplant reportedly derived from several hundred expanded graft clones. After transplant, high TCRbeta diversity at day 60 in some patients arose from surviving recipient T cells and thymic progenitors.

Germline V gene lookup returns CDR1 ENHRY and CDR2 SYGVKD. Trimming took 2 bases from V and 4 from J, leaving 11 bases between them. The CDR3 contains 15 residues. Preparation of the TCRbeta library used unique molecular identifiers. TCRdb reanalysed the PCR reads using MiXCR and keeps one entry per CDR3 protein. This table has 200,000 or so distinct CDR3 sequences, roughly 8.3% appearing once. Of note for this clonotype: The antigen is unknown.

The rearrangement links TRBV10-3 to TRBJ2-2; no firm D call. Sequenced material: PBMCs, mostly from graft donor cells, taken 360 days after TCRalphabeta/CD19-depleted stem cell transplant. The receptor was isolated from a male patient under 10 years old who had a stem cell transplant for acute myeloid leukemia, so the T cells may come from the graft donor. CDR3 nucleotides: TGTGCCATCAGTGAGACCCAAGGGCCCACCGGGGAGCTGTTTTTT. Residues: CAISETQGPTGELFF.